This T cell receptor (beta chain) was found in a study of T cell responses to AZD1222 COVID-19 vaccine. Broader study findings: Mostly white British, mostly female donors; authors suggested clonal diversity may be underestimated. All repertoire sampling was performed exclusively after the peak T cell response.

On this clone itself: Antigen unknown.

TCRdb keeps only in-frame clones here, not all; method: immunoSEQ multiplex PCR. In the table there are nearly 95,000 clones, roughly 90% of which are singletons. The V gene lost 1 base and the J gene lost 4 bases, with 6 bases spanning the gap. The CDR3 extends over 13 amino acids. Germline V gene lookup returns CDR1 SGHRS and CDR2 YFSETQ. This clonotype originated in an adult in good health. The chain carries TRBV5-1 and TRBJ1-5; the D gene is possibly TRBD1 (5 bases). The sample in question was peripheral blood, obtained on day 0 of AZD1222 vaccination. CDR3 sequence: CASSLTGNQPQHF. DNA for the CDR3: TGCGCCAGCAGCTTGACAGGTAATCAGCCCCAGCATTTT.